A selection of T cell receptor beta chains follows, all from one sample in a study of blood T cell repertoires in COVID-19. The table came from immunoSEQ multiplex PCR; TCRdb's copy has only in-frame clones and leaves some out. This table has some 200,000 clones, roughly 80% appearing once. The sample taken for sequencing was PBMCs or T cells enriched from blood (not recorded which). The receptors come from a middle-aged woman with acute COVID-19. The CDR3 runs from the conserved cysteine through the conserved F or W. The D gene is left open where the match is weak. Some rows mark clone size as missing; the rest say once, few, many or name a class of expanded clone.

.	once	TRBV2	TRBJ1-2	TGTGCCAGCAGGTTTAGCCCAGTTGTTGAGGAAGGCTACACCTTC	CASRFSPVVEEGYTF
TRBD1	.	TRBV2	TRBJ1-6	TGTGCCAGCGACAGGGGGAATTCACCCCTCCACTTT	CASDRGNSPLHF
TRBD2	.	TRBV4-1	TRBJ2-5	TGCGCCAGCAGCCAAGTATCGACTAGCGGGAGCTTGGAGACCCAGTACTTC	CASSQVSTSGSLETQYF
.	.	TRBV30	TRBJ1-1	TGTGCCTGGAGTGTTTCAGGGGTCATTATGAACACTGAAGCTTTCTTT	CAWSVSGVIMNTEAFF
TRBD1	.	TRBV11-2	TRBJ2-5	TGTGCCAGCAGCTCCTCCGGGACAGGGGTAAAAGAGACCCAGTACTTC	CASSSSGTGVKETQYF
TRBD1	.	TRBV6-5	TRBJ2-7	TGTGCCAGCAGTTACTCGGGACAGGGTTGGGAGCAGTACTTC	CASSYSGQGWEQYF
.	once	TRBV5-5	TRBJ1-5	TGTGCCAGCTCTCGGGGGGGCAGGGGCAGCAATCAGCCCCAGCATTTT	CASSRGGRGSNQPQHF
.	.	TRBV7-3	TRBJ2-7	TGTGCCAGCAGCTTATTCTCCTCGGAGGAGCAGTACTTC	CASSLFSSEEQYF
TRBD1	.	TRBV2	TRBJ2-1	TGTGCCAGCAGTCGTACAGGGGGCTCCTACAATGAGCAGTTCTTC	CASSRTGGSYNEQFF
.	.	TRBV25-1	TRBJ2-4	TGTGCCAGCAGTGAGGGGACTTACATTCAGTACTTC	CASSEGTYIQYF
TRBD2	once	TRBV6-6	TRBJ2-2	TGTGCCAGCAGTGTGGGGGGGAGGCCGAACACCGGGGAGCTGTTTTTT	CASSVGGRPNTGELFF
TRBD1	.	TRBV7-9	TRBJ1-2	TGTGCCAGCAGCCCGGGACAGGGGGGCGGCTACACCTTC	CASSPGQGGGYTF
.	.	TRBV5-5	TRBJ2-5	TGTGCCAGCAGCTTGGGGGGGCCGGGAGAGACCCAGTACTTC	CASSLGGPGETQYF
.	.	TRBV20-1	TRBJ1-2	TGCAGTGCTAAGTCGGTCTCGGGCTACACCTTC	CSAKSVSGYTF
.	.	TRBV12-3/TRBV12-4	TRBJ1-1	TGTGCCAGCAGACTAGGGCCGAGGGCTGAAGCTTTCTTT	CASRLGPRAEAFF
.	.	TRBV5-4	TRBJ1-1	TGTGCCAGCAGTAAAACGGGAACCGGGAAGGACACTGAAGCTTTCTTT	CASSKTGTGKDTEAFF
.	.	TRBV7-9	TRBJ2-1	TGTGCCAGCAGAAAATACAGGGATGAGCAGTTCTTC	CASRKYRDEQFF
.	.	TRBV14	TRBJ1-1	TGTGCCAGCAGCCCTCAAAGTATTAGCGGCACTGAAGCTTTCTTT	CASSPQSISGTEAFF
.	.	TRBV30	TRBJ2-2	TGTGCCTGGAGTAGGACAGTGAACACCGGGGAGCTGTTTTTT	CAWSRTVNTGELFF
.	.	TRBV5-1	TRBJ2-1	TGCGCCAGCAGCTTGACAATTTCCTACAATGAGCAGTTCTTC	CASSLTISYNEQFF
.	once	TRBV5-1	TRBJ2-1	TGCGCCAGCAGCTTGGGGCTAGTGGACAATGAGCAGTTCTTC	CASSLGLVDNEQFF
.	.	TRBV9	TRBJ1-1	TGTGCCAGCAGCCCCGAGCCGAACACTGAAGCTTTCTTT	CASSPEPNTEAFF
TRBD1	.	TRBV11-2	TRBJ1-1	TGTGCCAGCAGCTCCAACAGGGGGCTGGCTGAAGCTTTCTTT	CASSSNRGLAEAFF
.	.	TRBV29-1	TRBJ2-1	TGCAGCGTTGGTTGGCAGGGGGGCTCCAATGAGCAGTTCTTC	CSVGWQGGSNEQFF
.	.	TRBV4-2	TRBJ2-1	TGTGCCAGCAGCCAAGCACAGGGCAGTTCTAGCTCCTACAATGAGCAGTTCTTC	CASSQAQGSSSSYNEQFF
TRBD1	.	TRBV7-9	TRBJ1-2	TGTGCCAGCAGCCCCCTACCGGGACAGGGGCGTCCCTATGGCTACACCTTC	CASSPLPGQGRPYGYTF
.	.	TRBV9	TRBJ2-5	TGTGCCAGCAGCGGCCGAGCGGGCCAAGAGACCCAGTACTTC	CASSGRAGQETQYF
.	.	TRBV29-1	TRBJ2-7	TGCAGCGTTGGACAGGACGAGCAGTACTTC	CSVGQDEQYF
TRBD1	.	TRBV5-3	TRBJ2-7	TGTGCCAGAAGCAACAGGGGGCTTAACAATTGCGAGCAGTACTTC	CARSNRGLNNCEQYF
.	.	TRBV7-9	TRBJ2-5	TGTGCCAGCAGCTCCCTTCTTCTTGGGGCCCAAGAGACCCAGTACTTC	CASSSLLLGAQETQYF
TRBD2	.	TRBV4-2	TRBJ2-2	TGTGCCAGCAGCCCCTTAGCGGGAGAGGACACCGGGGAGCTGTTTTTT	CASSPLAGEDTGELFF
TRBD2	many	TRBV3-1/TRBV3-2	TRBJ2-1	TGTGCCAGCAGCCAAGCTACTAGCGGGGGGGATTATGAGCAGTTCTTC	CASSQATSGGDYEQFF
TRBD1	.	TRBV10-2	TRBJ1-3	TGCGCCAGCAGTGAGGACAGGGAGTCCACCATATATTTT	CASSEDRESTIYF
.	once	TRBV29-1	TRBJ2-3	TGCAGCGTTGCACTAGCAGATACGCAGTATTTT	CSVALADTQYF
TRBD1	.	TRBV24-1	TRBJ2-2	TGTGCCACCAGTGAGAAAGCCTCGACAGGGTTTCCCGGGGAGCTGTTTTTT	CATSEKASTGFPGELFF
.	.	TRBV6-2/TRBV6-3	TRBJ2-1	TGTGCCAGCAGTTCTCCGGGACAAATTTGGACTGAGCAGTTCTTC	CASSSPGQIWTEQFF
TRBD2	.	TRBV7-6	TRBJ2-1	TGTGCCAGCAGCTCCCAGGGGACTAGCGCCAATGAGCAGTTCTTC	CASSSQGTSANEQFF
TRBD1	few	TRBV5-1	TRBJ1-1	TGCGCCAGCTCCCCGACCGGGACAGTGAACACTGAAGCTTTCTTT	CASSPTGTVNTEAFF
TRBD2	once	TRBV7-6	TRBJ2-5	TGTGCCAGCAGCCCAAAGACTAGCGGGGGGCGGGAGACCCAGTACTTC	CASSPKTSGGRETQYF
TRBD1	.	TRBV30	TRBJ2-7	TGTGCCTGTTCACAGATAGGCAGGGGGCTAAATTACGAGCAGTACTTC	CACSQIGRGLNYEQYF
.	few	TRBV28	TRBJ2-5	TGTGCCGTGATCGGACAGACGGAAGAGACCCAGTACTTC	CAVIGQTEETQYF
.	.	TRBV28	TRBJ1-2	TGTGCCAGCCTTACCGGCCGGGTTGGCTACACCTTC	CASLTGRVGYTF
TRBD1	few	TRBV7-2	TRBJ1-2	TGTGCCAGCAGCTTAGCGGGGACAGGTCTAACCTATGGCTACACCTTC	CASSLAGTGLTYGYTF
.	.	TRBV15	TRBJ1-1	TGTGCCACCAGCATCTTGTGGACAGCGAACACTGAAGCTTTCTTT	CATSILWTANTEAFF
.	.	TRBV7-2	TRBJ2-1	TGTGCCAGCAGATACGGTACCTACAATGAGCAGTTCTTC	CASRYGTYNEQFF
.	.	TRBV2	TRBJ1-1	TGTGCCAGCAGAGCACCACCTAGGACAGTTAAGGATTCCACTGAAGCTTTCTTT	CASRAPPRTVKDSTEAFF
.	.	TRBV7-6	TRBJ1-1	TGTGCCAGCAGCCAGGGACTTGAAGCTTTCTTT	CASSQGLEAFF
TRBD1	.	TRBV5-1	TRBJ2-1	TGCGCCAGCAGCTTGGAGACAGGGTTTGGCAATGAGCAGTTCTTC	CASSLETGFGNEQFF
TRBD2	.	TRBV6-6	TRBJ2-3	TGTGCCAGCAGTCCCCTGGGGACTAGAACCTCAGCAGATACGCAGTATTTT	CASSPLGTRTSADTQYF
.	.	TRBV7-9	TRBJ2-7	TGTGCCAGCAGCCTGGCCCGCGGGCAGGGGGAGCAGTACTTC	CASSLARGQGEQYF
.	.	TRBV3-1/TRBV3-2	TRBJ2-7	TGTGCCAGCAGCCCCCCGGACAGTTCAGACTACGAGCAGTACTTC	CASSPPDSSDYEQYF
.	.	TRBV9	TRBJ1-4	TGTGCCAGCAGCCCCGAATCCGGGTTCAAACTGTTTTTT	CASSPESGFKLFF
TRBD2	once	TRBV7-3	TRBJ2-3	TGTGCCAGCAGCTTAACTCCCAGGACTAGCGGGGGGGCCGCAGATACGCAGTATTTT	CASSLTPRTSGGAADTQYF
.	.	TRBV21-1	TRBJ2-7	TGTGCCAGCAGCGACCGCCCCTCTAGCGGCTCCTACGAGCAGTACTTC	CASSDRPSSGSYEQYF
.	.	TRBV7-9	TRBJ1-3	TGTGCCAGCAGTGACAAGAGAACCTCTGGAAACACCATATATTTT	CASSDKRTSGNTIYF
.	.	TRBV12-3/TRBV12-4	TRBJ2-7	TGTGCCAGCAGTTCTACTAGGACAGACGAGCAGTACTTC	CASSSTRTDEQYF
.	once	TRBV7-2	TRBJ1-1	TGTGCCAGCAGATTCCACAACACGAACACTGAAGCTTTCTTT	CASRFHNTNTEAFF
TRBD1	.	TRBV7-8	TRBJ2-3	TGTGCCAGCAGCCAAACCGGGACAGGGTCGCAGTATTTT	CASSQTGTGSQYF
.	.	TRBV19	TRBJ2-1	TGTGCCAGTAGTACCCTCGTCGACTCCTTCGCCTCATCGAATGAGCAGTTCTTC	CASSTLVDSFASSNEQFF